This paragraph covers one T cell receptor (beta chain) sequence. Its antigen is unknown. This sample was taken from a study of blood T cells in healthy people across ages. Points from the study as a whole: It was held that the diversity estimates obtained from one million T cells were underestimates. The study found TCR beta diversity correlated strongly with naive T cell percentage.

Germline values: CDR1 DFQATT, CDR2 SNEGSKA (reference sequence). CDR3 length: 14 amino acids. Trimming took 6 bases from V and 12 from J; bases not matched to a gene: 14. A second 7 to 11 cycle PCR used barcoded and J-beta primers. TCRdb redid the calling of the 5' RACE reads with MiXCR, one entry per CDR3 protein. The sample records hundreds of thousands of distinct CDR3 sequences, under 65% being singletons. This chain connects TRBV20-1 to TRBJ2-1; 10 nucleotides line up with TRBD2. Sequencing input: blood. The sequence was obtained from a woman older than 75 in good health. The CDR3 loop is CSAGKTGTSAGQFF. Here the CDR3 DNA reads TGCAGTGCCGGAAAAACCGGGACTAGCGCGGGGCAGTTCTTC.